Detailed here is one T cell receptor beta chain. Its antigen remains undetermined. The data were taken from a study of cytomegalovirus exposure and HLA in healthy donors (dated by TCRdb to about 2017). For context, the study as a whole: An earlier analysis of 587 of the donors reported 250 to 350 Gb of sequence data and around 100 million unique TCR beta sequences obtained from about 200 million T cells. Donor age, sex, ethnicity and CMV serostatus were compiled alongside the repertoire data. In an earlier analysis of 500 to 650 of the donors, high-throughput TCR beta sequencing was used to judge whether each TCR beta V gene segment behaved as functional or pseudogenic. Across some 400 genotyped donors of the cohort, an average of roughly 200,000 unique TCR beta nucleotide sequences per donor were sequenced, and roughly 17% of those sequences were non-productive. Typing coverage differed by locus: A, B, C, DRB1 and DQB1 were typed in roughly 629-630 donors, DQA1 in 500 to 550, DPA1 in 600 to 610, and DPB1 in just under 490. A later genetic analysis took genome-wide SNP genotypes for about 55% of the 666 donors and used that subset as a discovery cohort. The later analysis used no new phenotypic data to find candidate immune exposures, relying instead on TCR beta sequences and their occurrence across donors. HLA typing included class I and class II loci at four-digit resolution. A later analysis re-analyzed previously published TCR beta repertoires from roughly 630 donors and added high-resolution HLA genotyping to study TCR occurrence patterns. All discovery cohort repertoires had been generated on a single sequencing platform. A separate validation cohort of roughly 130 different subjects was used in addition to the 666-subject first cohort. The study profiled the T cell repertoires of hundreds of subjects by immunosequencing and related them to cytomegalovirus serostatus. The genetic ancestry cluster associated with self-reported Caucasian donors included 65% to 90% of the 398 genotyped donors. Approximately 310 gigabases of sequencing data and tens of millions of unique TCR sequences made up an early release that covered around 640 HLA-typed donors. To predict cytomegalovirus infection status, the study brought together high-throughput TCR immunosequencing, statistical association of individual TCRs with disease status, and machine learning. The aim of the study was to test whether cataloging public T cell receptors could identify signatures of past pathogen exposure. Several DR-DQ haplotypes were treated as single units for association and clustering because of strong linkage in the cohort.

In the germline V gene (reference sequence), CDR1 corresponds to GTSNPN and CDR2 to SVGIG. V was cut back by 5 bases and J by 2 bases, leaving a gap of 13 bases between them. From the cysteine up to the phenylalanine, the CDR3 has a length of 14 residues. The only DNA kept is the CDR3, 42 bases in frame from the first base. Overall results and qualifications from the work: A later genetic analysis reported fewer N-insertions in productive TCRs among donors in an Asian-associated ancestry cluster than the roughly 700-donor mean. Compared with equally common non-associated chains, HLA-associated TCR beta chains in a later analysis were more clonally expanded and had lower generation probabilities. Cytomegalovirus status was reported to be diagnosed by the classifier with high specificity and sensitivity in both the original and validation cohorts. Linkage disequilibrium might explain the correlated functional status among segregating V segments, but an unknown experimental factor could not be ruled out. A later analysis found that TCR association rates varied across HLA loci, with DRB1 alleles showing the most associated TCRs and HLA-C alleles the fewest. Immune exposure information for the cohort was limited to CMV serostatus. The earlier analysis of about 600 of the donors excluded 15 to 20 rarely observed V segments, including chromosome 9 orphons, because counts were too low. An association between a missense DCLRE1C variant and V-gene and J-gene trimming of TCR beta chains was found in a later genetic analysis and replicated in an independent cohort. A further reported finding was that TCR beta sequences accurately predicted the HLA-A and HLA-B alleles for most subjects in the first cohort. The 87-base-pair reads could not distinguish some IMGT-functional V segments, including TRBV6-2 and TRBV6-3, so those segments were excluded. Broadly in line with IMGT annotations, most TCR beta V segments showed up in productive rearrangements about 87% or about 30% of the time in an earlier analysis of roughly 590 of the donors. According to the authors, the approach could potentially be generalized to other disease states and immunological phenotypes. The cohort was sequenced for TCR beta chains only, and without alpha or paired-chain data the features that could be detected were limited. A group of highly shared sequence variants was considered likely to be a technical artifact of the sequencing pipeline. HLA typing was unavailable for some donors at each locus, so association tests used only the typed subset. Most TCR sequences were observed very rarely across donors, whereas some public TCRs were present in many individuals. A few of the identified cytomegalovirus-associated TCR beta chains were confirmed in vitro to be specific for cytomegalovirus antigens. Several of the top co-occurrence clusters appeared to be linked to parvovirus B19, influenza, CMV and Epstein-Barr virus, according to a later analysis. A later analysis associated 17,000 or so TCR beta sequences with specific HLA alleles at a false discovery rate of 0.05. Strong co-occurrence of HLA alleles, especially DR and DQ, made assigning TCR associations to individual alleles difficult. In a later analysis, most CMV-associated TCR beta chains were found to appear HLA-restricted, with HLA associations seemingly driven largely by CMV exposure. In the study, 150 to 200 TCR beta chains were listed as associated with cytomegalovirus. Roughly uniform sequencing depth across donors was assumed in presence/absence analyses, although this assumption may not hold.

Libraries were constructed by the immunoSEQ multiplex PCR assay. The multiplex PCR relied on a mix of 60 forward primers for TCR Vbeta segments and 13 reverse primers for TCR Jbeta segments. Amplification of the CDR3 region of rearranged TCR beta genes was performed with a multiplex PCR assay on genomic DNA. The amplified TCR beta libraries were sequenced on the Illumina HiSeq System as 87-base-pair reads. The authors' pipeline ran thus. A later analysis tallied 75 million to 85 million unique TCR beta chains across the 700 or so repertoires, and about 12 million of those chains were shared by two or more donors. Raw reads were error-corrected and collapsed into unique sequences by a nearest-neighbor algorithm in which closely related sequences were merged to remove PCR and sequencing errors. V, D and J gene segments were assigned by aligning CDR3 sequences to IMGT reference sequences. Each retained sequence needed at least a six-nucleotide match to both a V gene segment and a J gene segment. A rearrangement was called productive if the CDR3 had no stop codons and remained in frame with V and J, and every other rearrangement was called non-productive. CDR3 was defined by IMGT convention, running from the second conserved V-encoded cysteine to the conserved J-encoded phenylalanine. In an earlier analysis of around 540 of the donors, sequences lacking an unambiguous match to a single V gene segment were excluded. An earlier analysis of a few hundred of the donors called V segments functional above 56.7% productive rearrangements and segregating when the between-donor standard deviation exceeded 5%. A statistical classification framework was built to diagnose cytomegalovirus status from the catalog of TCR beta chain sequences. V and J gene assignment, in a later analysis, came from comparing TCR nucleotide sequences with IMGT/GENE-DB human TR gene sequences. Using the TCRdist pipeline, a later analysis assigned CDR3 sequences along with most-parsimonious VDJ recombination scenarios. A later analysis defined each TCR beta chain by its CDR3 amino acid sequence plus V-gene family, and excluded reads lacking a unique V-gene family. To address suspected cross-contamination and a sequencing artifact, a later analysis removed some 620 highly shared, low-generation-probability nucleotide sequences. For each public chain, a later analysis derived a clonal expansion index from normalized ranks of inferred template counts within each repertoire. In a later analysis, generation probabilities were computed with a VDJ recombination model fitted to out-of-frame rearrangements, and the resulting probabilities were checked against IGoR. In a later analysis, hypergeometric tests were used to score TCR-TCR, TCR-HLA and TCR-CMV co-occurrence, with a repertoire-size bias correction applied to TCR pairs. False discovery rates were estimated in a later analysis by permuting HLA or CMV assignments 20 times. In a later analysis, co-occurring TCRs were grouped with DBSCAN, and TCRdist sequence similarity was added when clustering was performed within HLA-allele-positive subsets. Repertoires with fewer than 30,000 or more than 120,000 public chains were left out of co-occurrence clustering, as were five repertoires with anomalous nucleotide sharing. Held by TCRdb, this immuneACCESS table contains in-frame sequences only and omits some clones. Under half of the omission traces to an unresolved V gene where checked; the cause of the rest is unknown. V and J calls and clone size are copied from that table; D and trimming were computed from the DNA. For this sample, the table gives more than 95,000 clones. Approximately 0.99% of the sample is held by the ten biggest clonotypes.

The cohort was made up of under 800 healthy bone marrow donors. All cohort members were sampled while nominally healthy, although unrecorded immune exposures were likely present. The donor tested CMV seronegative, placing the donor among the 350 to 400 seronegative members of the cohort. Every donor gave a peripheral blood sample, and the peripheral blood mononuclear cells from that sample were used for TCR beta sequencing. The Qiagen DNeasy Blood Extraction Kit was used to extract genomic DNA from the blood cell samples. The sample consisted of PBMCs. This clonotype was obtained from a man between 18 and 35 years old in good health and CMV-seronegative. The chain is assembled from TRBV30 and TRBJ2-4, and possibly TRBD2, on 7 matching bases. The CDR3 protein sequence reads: CAWSGRGTKNIQYF. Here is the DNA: TGTGCCTGGTCGGGGAGGGGGACCAAAAACATTCAGTACTTC.